This entry lists 10 T cell receptor beta chains sequenced from one sample in a study of Ad26.COV2.S vaccination and SARS-CoV-2 variants. Sample treatment: around 19 received Ad26.COV2.S at low or high dose, single or two shots; five or six received placebo; per-sample allocation not given. Collection of samples fell on day 63 after the first vaccine or placebo injection. Sequenced by immunoSEQ multiplex PCR; TCRdb stores in-frame clones only, minus some. The sample has over 250,000 clones, approximately 87% seen once. The sample in question was peripheral blood, obtained in a trial of Ad26.COV2.S vaccine versus placebo. The receptors stem from a person aged 18-65 years who received the Ad26.COV2.S COVID-19 vaccine or a placebo.

DNA of the CDR3: TGTGCCAGCAGTAAATTCGGGGGTAGGACTGAAGCTTTCTTT. Its protein product is CASSKFGGRTEAFF. The chain employs TRBV6-5 and TRBJ1-1, with D perhaps matching TRBD1 (5 bases). Trimming stripped 5 bases from V and 5 bases from J, with 15 bases between. Per the germline V gene, CDR1 is MNHEY and CDR2 is SVGAGI. There are 14 residues in the CDR3.

This chain joins TRBV19 and TRBJ2-2; D perhaps matches TRBD1 (6 bases). Germline CDR1 and CDR2: LNHDA and SQIVND (reference sequence). The CDR3 extends over 13 amino acids. Here the CDR3 reads CASIKGDTGELFF. Here the CDR3 DNA reads TGTGCGTCTATCAAGGGGGACACCGGGGAGCTGTTTTTT.

The rearrangement uses TRBV7-9 and TRBJ2-7; TRBD1 agrees at 9 bases. The CDR3 runs 17 residues. With V trimmed by 4 bases and J by 2 bases, 12 bases remained unmatched. Germline V gene sequence: CDR1 SEHNR, CDR2 FQNEAQ (reference sequence). The CDR3 here is CASSSYRGQGRAYEQYF. CDR3 nucleotides: TGTGCCAGCAGCTCCTACCGAGGACAGGGGAGGGCCTACGAGCAGTACTTC. Combining the CDR3 with reference TRBV7-9 and TRBJ2-7 gives the whole variable domain DTGVSQNPRHKITKRGQNVTFRCDPISEHNRLYWYRQTLGQGPEFLTYFQNEAQLEKSRLLSDRFSAERPKGSFSTLEIQRTEQGDSAMYLCASSSYRGQGRAYEQYFGPGTRLTVT.

J is TRBJ1-2 and V is TRBV6-2 or TRBV6-3, with TRBD1 matching 8 bases. The CDR3 consists of 14 residues. V gave up 4 bases and J gave up 6 bases; unmatched junction bases: 7. The germline V gene has CDR1 MNHEY and CDR2 SVGEGT. CDR3 amino acids: CASSFQGARNGYTF. The CDR3, as DNA: TGTGCCAGCAGTTTCCAGGGGGCGCGTAATGGCTACACCTTC.

The chain uses TRBV19 and TRBJ1-5; 7 bases agree with TRBD1. V lost 9 bases to trimming and J lost 2 bases; unmatched junction nucleotides: 13. The germline V gene has CDR1 LNHDA and CDR2 SQIVND (reference sequence). The CDR3 spans 16 residues. CDR3 sequence (DNA): TGTGCCAGCCGAGACAGGGTATGGATGGGCAATCAGCCCCAGCATTTT. This encodes CASRDRVWMGNQPQHF. Using reference TRBV19 and TRBJ1-5 for the parts outside the CDR3, the full variable domain is DGGITQSPKYLFRKEGQNVTLSCEQNLNHDAMYWYRQDPGQGLRLIYYSQIVNDFQKGDIAEGYSVSREKKESFPLTVTSAQKNPTAFYLCASRDRVWMGNQPQHFGDGTRLSIL.

This chain connects TRBV18 to TRBJ1-1, with TRBD1 identical over 11 bases. The CDR3 length is 16 residues. The germline CDR1 and CDR2 sequences are KGHSH and LQKENI. The V gene end was trimmed by 2 bases and the J gene end by 3 bases; junction bases not matched to a gene: 5. The CDR3 sequence: CASSPMDRGPDTEAFF. The DNA for the CDR3 is TGTGCCAGCTCACCAATGGACAGGGGGCCGGACACTGAAGCTTTCTTT.

The chain employs TRBV5-1 and TRBJ1-1; tentatively, D is TRBD1 (6 bases). The germline V gene has CDR1 SGHRS and CDR2 YFSETQ. V was cut by 1 base and J by 4 bases, with 14 bases left in between. The CDR3 is made up of 15 amino acids. The CDR3 sequence: CASSLKAGGGTEAFF. In DNA form, the CDR3 reads TGCGCCAGCAGCTTGAAAGCCGGGGGCGGCACTGAAGCTTTCTTT.

This sequence joins TRBV15 and TRBJ2-7, with TRBD1 matching over 12 bases. After removal of 5 bases from V and 3 bases from J, the junction contained 20 bases not matched to a gene. This CDR3 comprises 20 residues. CDR1 is LNHNV, CDR2 YYDKDF, per germline (reference sequence). DNA of the CDR3: TGTGCCACCAGCGCGGGGGTGGGGACAGGGGGCGCCCCCGCGTACTACGAGCAGTACTTC. Amino acids: CATSAGVGTGGAPAYYEQYF.

This clone was recorded once. The CDR3 coding sequence is TGTGCCAGTACCATGACAGGGGATACGCAGTATTTT. It specifies CASTMTGDTQYF. V is TRBV19 and J is TRBJ2-3; 7 bases map to TRBD1. The CDR3 totals 12 residues. Germline CDR1 and CDR2: LNHDA and SQIVND (reference sequence). Trimming at V came to 7 bases and at J to 6 bases, leaving 4 bases not matched to a gene.

The rearrangement joins TRBV3-1 (or the pseudogene TRBV3-2) to TRBJ2-7, with 11 bases lining up with TRBD2. J was trimmed by 4 bases and V by 4 bases; bases with no gene match: 9. In germline, CDR1 is LGHDT, CDR2 YNNKEL (reference sequence). The CDR3 consists of 16 residues. This CDR3 reads CASSPVPGLAEYEQYF. In DNA, the CDR3 is TGTGCCAGCAGCCCTGTCCCGGGACTAGCGGAATACGAGCAGTACTTC.